This TCR beta chain comes out of a study of blood T cell repertoires in COVID-19. The overall study: Whether acute or convalescent, the COVID-19 samples came from the United States, Italy and Spain.

Germline CDR1 is SGHVS and CDR2 is FNYEAQ. V gave up 4 bases and J gave up 4 bases, with 14 bases separating them. This CDR3 is 15 amino acids long. Clones were read by immunoSEQ multiplex PCR, and TCRdb kept only the in-frame ones, dropping some. The top ten hold 7.2% of the sample, which has about 220,000 clones, less than 85% seen once. The receptor was derived from a woman in her sixties or seventies with acute or convalescent COVID-19. The chain uses TRBV7-6 and TRBJ2-1; D is unresolved. Sequencing was done on a sample of peripheral blood. CDR3: CASSSTVKTYNEQFF. CDR3 coding DNA: TGTGCCAGCAGCTCAACAGTAAAAACTTACAATGAGCAGTTCTTC.